This T cell receptor beta chain came from a study of T cell changes during pregnancy in multiple sclerosis. V shed 4 bases and J shed 0 bases, with 8 bases lying between them. CDR3 size: 14 residues. Germline CDR1 and CDR2: SGHRS and YFSETQ. TCRdb's table, derived via immunoSEQ multiplex PCR, lists solely in-frame clones and lacks some. The sample has tens of thousands of clones, around 89% seen once. J is TRBJ1-3 and V is TRBV5-1, with no clear D. This sequence originates from a female donor with multiple sclerosis, enrolled in a pregnancy study. Sequencing used CD4+ T cells from peripheral blood mononuclear cells, obtained in the second trimester of pregnancy. The CDR3 nucleotides read TGCGCCAGCAGCGGTGGAGGCTCTGGAAACACCATATATTTT. This gives the protein CASSGGGSGNTIYF. The full variable domain, completed using reference TRBV5-1 and TRBJ1-3, is KAGVTQTPRYLIKTRGQQVTLSCSPISGHRSVSWYQQTPGQGLQFLFEYFSETQRNKGNFPGRFSGRQFSNSRSEMNVSTLELGDSALYLCASSGGGSGNTIYFGEGSWLTVV.